This T cell receptor beta chain was retrieved from a study of cytomegalovirus exposure and HLA in healthy donors. Study-level information: Earlier, approximately 110 million unique TCR beta sequences were recovered from approximately 180 million T cells by an analysis.

General study points: A later analysis linked a missense DCLRE1C variant to TCR beta V- and J-gene trimming. High sensitivity and specificity were reportedly achieved when the classifier diagnosed cytomegalovirus status.

By proportion, this clone is medium-sized. Its antigen is currently unknown. Trimming cost V 3 bases and J 6 bases, with 12 bases left between them. The CDR3 length is 14 residues. Germline V CDR1 and CDR2: SEHNR, FQNEAQ (reference sequence). The PCR employed 60 Vbeta primers together with 13 Jbeta primers. The assay was immunoSEQ multiplex PCR, and TCRdb's table has in-frame clones only and misses some. The data hold around 79,000 clones, with more than 65% observed a single time. This TCR was recovered from a woman aged 40 to 55 in good health and CMV-seropositive. Sample: PBMCs. This sequence joins TRBV7-9 and TRBJ1-5, with TRBD1 as a possible D gene (6 bases). The CDR3 loop reads CASSFGDTGQPQHF. In DNA form, the CDR3 reads TGTGCCAGCAGCTTTGGGGACACGGGTCAGCCCCAGCATTTT.